This T cell receptor (beta chain) originates from a study of spatial heterogeneity in lung cancer. CDR3 size: 14 residues. From germline, CDR1 is MNHNY and CDR2 SVGAGI (reference sequence). V was pared by 2 bases and J by 4 bases, with 3 bases of the junction left unmatched. A single record per CDR3 protein comes from TCRdb applying MiXCR to the 5' RACE reads. This sample has some 8,300 distinct CDR3 sequences, with 5% found just once. Time point here: sample taken at primary tumor resection. This clonotype appeared a few times. No antigen is known for it. Notes on the study in general: Tumor mutation count correlated with how many alpha and beta TCRs expanded intratumorally.

The source material was lung tumor tissue, sampled at surgery. The TCR comes from a female donor with early-stage non-small cell lung cancer. The rearrangement links TRBV6-6 to TRBJ2-5; 8 bases line up with TRBD1. The CDR3 DNA reads as TGTGCCAGCAGTTACCCCGACAGGGGAGAGACCCAGTACTTC. This sequence encodes CASSYPDRGETQYF.